This TCR beta chain was documented in a study of cytomegalovirus exposure and HLA in healthy donors. General study results and limits: It was around 160 TCR beta chains that were listed as cytomegalovirus-associated. By a later analysis, the bulk of CMV-associated TCR beta chains appeared HLA-restricted.

The junction had 12 bases not matched to a gene; V was cut back by 4 bases and J by 5 bases. The CDR3 contains 16 residues. Germline lookup yields CDR1 LNHNV and CDR2 YYDKDF (reference sequence). With respect to this clone: Its specificity is not known.

The PCR employed 60 Vbeta primers together with 13 Jbeta primers. Profiling relied on immunoSEQ multiplex PCR, and the TCRdb table lists in-frame clones only, not all of them. The sample yields approximately 300,000 clones, 84% seen once. This sequence was found in a woman aged 40 to 50 in good health and CMV-seropositive. The rearrangement links TRBV15 to TRBJ2-5; TRBD2 agrees at 8 bases. Sequenced material: PBMCs. The CDR3 region has the DNA TGTGCCACCAGCACCATAGCGGGAAAAATCTTGGAGACCCAGTACTTC. This translates into CATSTIAGKILETQYF.